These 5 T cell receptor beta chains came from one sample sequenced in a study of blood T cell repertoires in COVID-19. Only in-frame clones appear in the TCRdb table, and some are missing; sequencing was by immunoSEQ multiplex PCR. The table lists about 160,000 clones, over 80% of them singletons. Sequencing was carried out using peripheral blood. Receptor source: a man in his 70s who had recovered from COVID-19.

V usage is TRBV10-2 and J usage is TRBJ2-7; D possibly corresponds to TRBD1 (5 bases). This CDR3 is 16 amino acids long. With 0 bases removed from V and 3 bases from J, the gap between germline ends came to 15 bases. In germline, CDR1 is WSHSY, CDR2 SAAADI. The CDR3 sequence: CASSESDSSRGYEQYF. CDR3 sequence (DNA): TGCGCCAGCAGTGAGTCCGACAGTTCAAGAGGCTACGAGCAGTACTTC.

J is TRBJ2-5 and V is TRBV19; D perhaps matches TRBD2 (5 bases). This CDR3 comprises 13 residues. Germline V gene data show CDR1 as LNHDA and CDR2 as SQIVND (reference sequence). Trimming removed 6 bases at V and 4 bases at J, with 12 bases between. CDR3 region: CASRSRGGETQYF. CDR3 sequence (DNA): TGTGCCAGTAGATCCCGGGGTGGAGAGACCCAGTACTTC.

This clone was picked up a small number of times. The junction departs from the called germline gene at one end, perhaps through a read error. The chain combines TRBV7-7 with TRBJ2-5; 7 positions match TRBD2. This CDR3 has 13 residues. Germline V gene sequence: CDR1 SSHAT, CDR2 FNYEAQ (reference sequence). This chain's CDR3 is CASSLASGETQYF. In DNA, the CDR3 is TGTGCTAGCAGCTTAGCTAGCGGAGAGACCCAGTACTTC.

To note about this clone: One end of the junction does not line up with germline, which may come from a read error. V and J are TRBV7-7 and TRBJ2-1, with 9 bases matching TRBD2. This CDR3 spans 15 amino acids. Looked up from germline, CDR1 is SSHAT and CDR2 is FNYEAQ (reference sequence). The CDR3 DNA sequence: TGTGCTAGCAGCCCGCAACTAGCGGGCTACAATGAGCAGTTCTTC. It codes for CASSPQLAGYNEQFF.

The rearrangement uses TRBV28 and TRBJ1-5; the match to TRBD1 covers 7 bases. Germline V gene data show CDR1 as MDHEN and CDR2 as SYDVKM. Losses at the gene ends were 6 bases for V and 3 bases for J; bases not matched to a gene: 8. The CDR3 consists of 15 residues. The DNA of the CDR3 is TGTGCCAGCAGAACTTACAGGGGCCCCAATCAGCCCCAGCATTTT. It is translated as CASRTYRGPNQPQHF.